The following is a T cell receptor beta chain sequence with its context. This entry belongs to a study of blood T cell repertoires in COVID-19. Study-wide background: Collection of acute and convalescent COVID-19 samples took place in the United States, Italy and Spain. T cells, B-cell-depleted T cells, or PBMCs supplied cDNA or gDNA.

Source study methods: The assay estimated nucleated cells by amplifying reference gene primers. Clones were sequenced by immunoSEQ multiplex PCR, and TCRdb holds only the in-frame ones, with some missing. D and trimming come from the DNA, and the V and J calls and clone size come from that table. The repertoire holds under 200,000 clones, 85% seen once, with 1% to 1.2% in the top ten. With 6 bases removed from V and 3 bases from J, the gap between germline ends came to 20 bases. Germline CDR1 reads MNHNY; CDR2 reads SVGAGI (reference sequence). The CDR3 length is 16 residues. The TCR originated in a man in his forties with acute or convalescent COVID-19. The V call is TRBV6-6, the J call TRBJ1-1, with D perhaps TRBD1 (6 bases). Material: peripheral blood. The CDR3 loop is CASSPLRQVTDTEAFF. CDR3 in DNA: TGTGCCAGCAGCCCCCTTCGACAGGTAACGGACACTGAAGCTTTCTTT.